Below are 18 T cell receptor beta chains sequenced from a single sample in a study of T cell repertoires in cytomegalovirus infection. TCRdb reprocessed the reads via MiXCR and lists one record per CDR3 protein. The profile shows under 200,000 distinct CDR3 sequences, approximately 30% of them singletons. Specimen: PBMCs. The receptors come from a human donor in good health (CMV status not recorded). Some clones in this sample may be carry-over from other donors' samples.

This clonotype occurred a few times. The genes are TRBV28 and TRBJ1-1; D not certain. From germline, CDR1 is MDHEN and CDR2 SYDVKM. The CDR3 length is 12 residues. V lost 10 bases and J lost 1, with 10 bases in between. The CDR3 sequence: CAIFGRNTEAFF. CDR3 DNA: TGTGCCATCTTTGGGCGGAACACTGAAGCTTTCTTT.

This clonotype has a count of ten or more. J is TRBJ2-7 and V is TRBV7-2; TRBD1 is a possible D gene (5 bases). The V end lost 5 bases, the J end lost 3 bases, and 11 bases lay between the germline ends. This CDR3 contains 13 residues. The germline V gene encodes CDR1 SGHTA and CDR2 FQGNSA. In DNA, the CDR3 is TGTGCCAGCAGCCCGGCAGGGTTCTACGAGCAGTACTTC. Amino acid sequence: CASSPAGFYEQYF.

The table lists this clonotype with many counts. The J gene is TRBJ1-1, the V gene TRBV7-2; D is unclear. The CDR3 totals 13 residues. The germline V gene has CDR1 SGHTA and CDR2 FQGNSA. Deletions cut 2 bases from V and 1 base from J, with 5 bases between. The chain's CDR3 is CASSLKRNTEAFF. CDR3 coding DNA: TGTGCCAGCAGCTTAAAGAGGAACACTGAAGCTTTCTTT.

The table lists this clonotype with many counts. The chain employs TRBV11-2 and TRBJ2-7; D is possibly TRBD2 (6 bases). Trimming shortened V by 5 bases and J by 3 bases, and 14 bases separated the two germline ends. The CDR3 sequence is 14 residues long. From germline, CDR1 is SGHAT and CDR2 FQNNGV. The CDR3, as DNA: TGTGCCAGCAGCCAGCTCCGGGACTTCTACGAGCAGTACTTC. Amino acid sequence: CASSQLRDFYEQYF.

V is TRBV7-6 and J is TRBJ1-2; TRBD1 matches 9 bases. The V segment lost 5 bases and the J segment 3 bases; nucleotides outside the gene matches: 7. Germline V CDR1 and CDR2: SGHVS, FNYEAQ. The CDR3 is made up of 15 amino acids. The CDR3 DNA is TGTGCCAGCAGCCCTCCGGGACAGGGCCACTATGGCTACACCTTC. Its translation is CASSPPGQGHYGYTF.

The V and J genes are TRBV4-2 and TRBJ2-6; D is perhaps TRBD1 (5 bases). The CDR3 totals 18 residues. Germline values: CDR1 LGHNA, CDR2 YNFKEQ. Deletions cut 3 bases from V and 1 base from J, with 16 bases between. The DNA of the CDR3 is TGTGCCAGCAGCCAGCAGCAGGGTGAAGGGTCTGGGGCCAACGTCCTGACTTTC. It codes for CASSQQQGEGSGANVLTF.

This clonotype was seen only a few times. This chain connects TRBV20-1 to TRBJ2-6; unclear D gene. V was clipped by 2 bases and J by 1 base, with 12 bases between them. Germline values: CDR1 DFQATT, CDR2 SNEGSKA (reference sequence). This CDR3 spans 16 amino acids. Here the CDR3 DNA reads TGCAGTGCTAGACCCTTTCTTGAATCTGGGGCCAACGTCCTGACTTTC. Translation: CSARPFLESGANVLTF.

The gene calls are TRBV20-1 and TRBJ2-1; a weak D match, TRBD2 (5 bases). The CDR3 consists of 12 residues. The germline V gene encodes CDR1 DFQATT and CDR2 SNEGSKA (reference sequence). V gave up 6 bases and J gave up 10 bases, with 16 bases separating them. The CDR3 coding sequence is TGCAGTGCCCGGGGAGCCTTATGGGAGCAGTTCTTC. Translated: CSARGALWEQFF.

This clonotype has only a few counts. The CDR3: CASSPYRGSDGYTF. The CDR3 DNA reads as TGTGCCAGCAGCCCGTATAGAGGTTCCGATGGCTACACCTTC. The J gene is TRBJ1-2, the V gene TRBV11-2; no clear D gene. CDR3 length equals 14 residues. In germline, CDR1 is SGHAT, CDR2 FQNNGV. Trimming shortened V by 5 bases and J by 6 bases, and 16 bases separated the two germline ends. The entire variable domain, with the rest obtained from reference TRBV11-2 and TRBJ1-2, is as follows: EAGVAQSPRYKIIEKRQSVAFWCNPISGHATLYWYQQILGQGPKLLIQFQNNGVVDDSQLPKDRFSAERLKGVDSTLKIQPAKLEDSAVYLCASSPYRGSDGYTFGSGTRLTVV.

CDR3 DNA: TGCGCCAGCAGCCAACCGTCGACAGGGGGATCGAATTATGGCTACACCTTC. It specifies CASSQPSTGGSNYGYTF. The gene calls are TRBV4-1 and TRBJ1-2, with 9 nucleotides matching TRBD1. From germline, CDR1 is MGHRA and CDR2 YSYEKL. The CDR3 spans 17 residues. V gave up 2 bases and J gave up 5 bases; unmatched junction bases: 12.

This rearrangement joins TRBV20-1 to TRBJ2-3, with D uncertain. The CDR3 has 12 amino acids. The germline gives CDR1 DFQATT, CDR2 SNEGSKA (reference sequence). V lost 7 bases to trimming and J lost 4 bases, with 12 bases between them. CDR3 coding DNA: TGCAGTGTAGGGATCAACGCAGATACGCAGTATTTT. Amino acids: CSVGINADTQYF.

The chain couples TRBV2 to TRBJ2-1, with 7 bases identical to TRBD2. Unmatched junction bases numbered 15, after V lost 1 base and J lost 6 bases. Germline-derived CDR1 and CDR2 are SNHLY and FYNNEI. The CDR3 contains 18 residues. CDR3 loop: CASSEEIRDYRHLNEQFF. The CDR3 region has the DNA TGTGCCAGCAGTGAAGAAATCCGGGACTACCGCCATCTCAATGAGCAGTTCTTC.

V usage is TRBV2 and J usage is TRBJ1-5; unclear D gene. The germline gives CDR1 SNHLY, CDR2 FYNNEI. The V end was cut by 2 bases, the J end by 4 bases, with 3 bases between. This CDR3 has 12 residues. The CDR3: CASSEYNQPQHF. The CDR3 region has the DNA TGTGCCAGCAGTGAATATAATCAGCCCCAGCATTTT.

This rearrangement joins TRBV2 to TRBJ1-1; D call uncertain. V gave up 7 bases and J gave up 1 base, with 10 bases separating them. The CDR3 contains 13 residues. The germline V gene has CDR1 SNHLY and CDR2 FYNNEI. The DNA for the CDR3 is TGTGCCAGCATGGTCGGCCGGAACACTGAAGCTTTCTTT. It encodes CASMVGRNTEAFF.

The chain couples TRBV6-1 to TRBJ1-2; D gene unclear. The CDR3 extends over 12 amino acids. Looked up from germline, CDR1 is MNHNS and CDR2 is SASEGT. The germline V and J ends were trimmed by 7 bases and 6 bases, with 12 bases remaining between them. The CDR3 region has the DNA TGTGCCAGCACTGATCCGGTAGATGGCTACACCTTC. Translation: CASTDPVDGYTF.

This clonotype appeared many times. J is TRBJ2-3 and V is TRBV7-9, with TRBD2 identical over 10 bases. Germline CDR1 and CDR2: SEHNR and FQNEAQ (reference sequence). The V and J ends lost 2 bases and 4 bases, in that order; junction bases with no gene match: 12. The length of the CDR3 is 18 residues. The CDR3 region is CASSLKSRLAGTSDTQYF. As DNA, the CDR3 is TGTGCCAGCAGCTTAAAGTCCCGACTAGCGGGTACCTCAGATACGCAGTATTTT.

J is TRBJ1-4 and V is TRBV25-1; D may be TRBD1 (5 bases). V dropped 2 bases and J dropped 8 bases, with 15 bases sitting between them. Germline loops: CDR1 MGHDK, CDR2 SYGVNS. The CDR3 has 15 amino acids. Written as DNA, the CDR3 is TGTGCCAGCAGTGAAGATTCAGGGATTGGAGAAAAACTGTTTTTT. Amino acid sequence: CASSEDSGIGEKLFF.

The V gene is TRBV7-2, the J gene TRBJ2-1; D unresolved. CDR3 length equals 12 residues. Germline V gene sequence: CDR1 SGHTA, CDR2 FQGNSA. V lost 6 bases, J lost 5 bases, and 8 bases lay in between. CDR3 in DNA: TGTGCCAGCAGTTTCTCACACAATGAGCAGTTCTTC. It encodes CASSFSHNEQFF. Full variable domain (remainder filled in from reference TRBV7-2 and TRBJ2-1): GAGVSQSPSNKVTEKGKDVELRCDPISGHTALYWYRQSLGQGLEFLIYFQGNSAPDKSGLPSDRFSAERTGGSVSTLTIQRTQQEDSAVYLCASSFSHNEQFFGPGTRLTVL.